Shown below are 28 T cell receptor beta chains from a single sample sequenced in a study of blood T cells in healthy people across ages. The second PCR ran roughly 7 to 12 cycles with a sample-barcoded 5' primer and J-beta primers. TCRdb called the 5' RACE reads again in MiXCR, with one record for every CDR3 protein. The table lists 1.5 million to 2 million distinct CDR3 sequences, roughly 27% of them singletons. Material for sequencing was blood. These receptors came from a woman aged 25-40 years in good health.

This clonotype occurred many times. The chain carries TRBV20-1 and TRBJ2-7, with TRBD2 identical over 9 bases. This CDR3 region has 14 residues. Germline assignment: CDR1 DFQATT and CDR2 SNEGSKA (reference sequence). V trimming: 6 bases; J trimming: 4 bases; junction bases outside the gene matches: 10. The CDR3, as DNA: TGCAGTGCCCTCGCCATAGCGGGAGCGTACGAGCAGTACTTC. It translates to CSALAIAGAYEQYF.

A few counts support this clonotype. V usage is TRBV19 and J usage is TRBJ2-7, with a weak D call TRBD2 (6 bases). This CDR3 contains 16 residues. V lost 4 bases to trimming and J lost 1 base, with 17 bases between them. The germline gives CDR1 LNHDA, CDR2 SQIVND (reference sequence). The CDR3, as DNA: TGTGCCAGTAGTAGACGCCTCGGAGGGGATTCCTACGAGCAGTACTTC. Protein sequence: CASSRRLGGDSYEQYF.

The CDR3 loop reads CASSESKGNYGYTF. DNA of the CDR3: TGTGCCAGCAGTGAATCGAAAGGAAACTATGGCTACACCTTC. The gene calls are TRBV25-1 and TRBJ1-2, with D uncertain. This CDR3 has 14 amino acids. V lost 1 base and J lost 2, with 8 bases in between. The germline CDR1 and CDR2 sequences are MGHDK and SYGVNS.

This clonotype was counted a few times. CDR3 bases: TGCGCCAGCAGCTTGGGACAGGGGAGTCGGTATGGCTACACCTTC. It specifies CASSLGQGSRYGYTF. The J gene is TRBJ1-2, the V gene TRBV5-1; 8 bases fit TRBD1. Per germline, CDR1 SGHRS and CDR2 YFSETQ. J lost 5 bases, V lost 0 bases, and 6 bases had no gene match. The CDR3 is made up of 15 amino acids.

This clonotype was seen a handful of times. The chain uses TRBV7-9 and TRBJ1-3; the D is unclear. The V end was cut by 5 bases, the J end by 2 bases, with 13 bases between. This CDR3 region has 15 residues. CDR1 is SEHNR and CDR2 is FQNEAQ in the germline V gene (reference sequence). CDR3 protein: CASSPSGDPGNTIYF. The CDR3 DNA reads TGTGCCAGCAGCCCTAGTGGGGATCCTGGAAACACCATATATTTT.

In this sample, this clonotype turned up a few times. The chain joins TRBV29-1 to TRBJ2-3; no definite D call. The germline gives CDR1 SQVTM, CDR2 ANQGSEA. This CDR3 spans 13 amino acids. V lost 6 bases and J 1 base, leaving 11 bases between the germline ends. The CDR3: CSVGPLRTDTQYF. The CDR3 nucleotides read TGCAGCGTCGGACCCCTCCGCACAGATACGCAGTATTTT.

At least ten counts were recorded for this clonotype. The rearrangement joins TRBV4-1 to TRBJ1-2, with a weak D call TRBD1 (6 bases). The length of the CDR3 is 15 residues. Germline V gene data show CDR1 as MGHRA and CDR2 as YSYEKL. The V gene lost 1 base and the J gene lost 7 bases, with 16 bases spanning the gap. CDR3 DNA: TGCGCCAGCAGCCAAGCCCCCGGGGGGCTAGGTGGCTACACCTTC. The encoded protein is CASSQAPGGLGGYTF.

The V gene is TRBV6-2 or TRBV6-3, the J gene TRBJ1-4, with TRBD1 as a possible D gene (6 bases). The germline gives CDR1 MNHEY, CDR2 SVGEGT. This CDR3 region has 15 residues. V dropped 5 bases and J dropped 8 bases, with 18 bases sitting between them. This CDR3 reads CASSPWAQGKEKLFF. The CDR3 region has the DNA TGTGCCAGCAGTCCCTGGGCGCAGGGGAAGGAAAAACTGTTTTTT.

The table lists this clonotype with many counts. The V call is TRBV7-2, the J call TRBJ2-5; tentatively, D is TRBD1 or TRBD2 (6 bases each). The length of the CDR3 is 17 residues. V lost 1 base to trimming and J lost 1 base, with 16 bases between them. Germline CDR1 SGHTA, CDR2 FQGNSA. The CDR3 region has the DNA TGTGCCAGCAGCTTAGGAGGCGAGGGGGGTTTCCAAGAGACCCAGTACTTC. This translates into CASSLGGEGGFQETQYF.

This clonotype was counted only a few times. The chain employs TRBV7-2 and TRBJ1-5; no firm D call. The V gene lost 5 bases and the J gene lost 3 bases, with 11 bases spanning the gap. CDR3 length: 14 residues. Looked up from germline, CDR1 is SGHTA and CDR2 is FQGNSA. The CDR3 nucleotides are TGTGCCAGCAGCCCCTCAGGAGCCAATCAGCCCCAGCATTTT. Its translation: CASSPSGANQPQHF.

Concerning this clonotype itself: A much bigger clone sits one base away, suggesting this may be a read error. The chain combines TRBV7-2 with TRBJ2-3; D not certain. Trimming took 5 bases from V and 3 from J, leaving 6 bases between them. The CDR3 is made up of 12 amino acids. CDR1 SGHTA and CDR2 FQGNSA come from the germline V gene. CDR3 nucleotides: TGTGCCAGCAGCACCCAAACAGATACGCAGTATTTT. It codes for CASSTQTDTQYF.

The gene calls are TRBV7-2 and TRBJ2-3, with TRBD2 matching 8 bases. This CDR3 is built from 17 residues. Germline lookup yields CDR1 SGHTA and CDR2 FQGNSA. V shed 5 bases, J shed 1 base, and the junction held 11 bases outside the gene matches. The CDR3 DNA follows: TGTGCCAGCAGCCTATTCGGGAGGGTAGATGGCACAGATACGCAGTATTTT. Its translation is CASSLFGRVDGTDTQYF. Full variable domain (outside the CDR3, taken from reference TRBV7-2 and TRBJ2-3): GAGVSQSPSNKVTEKGKDVELRCDPISGHTALYWYRQSLGQGLEFLIYFQGNSAPDKSGLPSDRFSAERTGGSVSTLTIQRTQQEDSAVYLCASSLFGRVDGTDTQYFGPGTRLTVL.

The rearrangement joins TRBV5-1 to TRBJ1-2, with D uncertain. This CDR3 is built from 16 residues. Trimming shortened V by 0 bases and J by 4 bases, and 16 bases separated the two germline ends. The V gene's germline CDR1 is SGHRS and CDR2 YFSETQ. The CDR3 is CASSLVGLRAGYGYTF. The CDR3 DNA sequence: TGCGCCAGCAGCTTGGTAGGCCTCAGAGCTGGCTATGGCTACACCTTC. Full variable domain (outside the CDR3, taken from reference TRBV5-1 and TRBJ1-2): KAGVTQTPRYLIKTRGQQVTLSCSPISGHRSVSWYQQTPGQGLQFLFEYFSETQRNKGNFPGRFSGRQFSNSRSEMNVSTLELGDSALYLCASSLVGLRAGYGYTFGSGTRLTVV.

V is TRBV19 and J is TRBJ1-2; no clear D. The CDR3 has 12 residues. Per germline, CDR1 LNHDA and CDR2 SQIVND (reference sequence). V was pared by 3 bases and J by 1 base, with 3 bases between. CDR3 coding DNA: TGTGCCAGTAGTATTTTTAACTATGGCTACACCTTC. This encodes CASSIFNYGYTF.

This clonotype came up a few times. Possible read error: a much larger clone is one base away. The genes are TRBV29-1 and TRBJ2-4; 8 bases are shared with TRBD2. Germline V lookup: CDR1 SQVTM, CDR2 ANQGSEA. V dropped 7 bases and J dropped 8; count of bases not matched to a gene: 13. The CDR3 runs to 14 residues. CDR3 loop: CSARRPGLVDIQYF. For the CDR3, the DNA is TGCAGCGCCCGGAGGCCGGGACTAGTCGACATTCAGTACTTC.

This clonotype has a handful of counts. The chain carries TRBV29-1 and TRBJ2-5, with D possibly being TRBD1 or TRBD2 (6 bases each). TRBJ2-7 matches the DNA end more closely, so the J call is doubtful. This CDR3 comprises 15 residues. Germline assignment: CDR1 SQVTM and CDR2 ANQGSEA. The CDR3 loop reads CSVKGGAGAFYEQYF. CDR3 coding DNA: TGCAGCGTAAAAGGCGGGGCAGGGGCGTTCTACGAGCAGTACTTC.

The sample holds many counts of this clonotype. This chain connects TRBV5-5 to TRBJ1-1; no firm D call. The V gene lost 5 bases and the J gene lost 5 bases, with 13 bases spanning the gap. The CDR3 covers 13 residues. Per the germline V gene, CDR1 is SGHKS and CDR2 is YYEKEE (reference sequence). DNA for the CDR3: TGTGCCAGCAGTCTAGTCGTCGGGACTGAAGCTTTCTTT. Translating it yields CASSLVVGTEAFF.

J is TRBJ1-6 and V is TRBV12-3 or TRBV12-4; possibly TRBD1 for D (5 bases). Between the trimmed V and J ends, which lost 0 bases and 9 bases, there was a span of 9 bases. The CDR3 runs 14 residues. In DNA, the CDR3 is TGTGCCAGCAGTTTAGCGCTAGGGGTTTCACCCCTCCACTTT. Protein product: CASSLALGVSPLHF.

This clonotype was seen a few times. This CDR3 reads CSLLPGETQYF. Here the CDR3 DNA reads TGCAGCCTTCTCCCTGGGGAGACCCAGTACTTC. The chain uses TRBV29-1 and TRBJ2-5; D is uncertain. The germline gives CDR1 SQVTM, CDR2 ANQGSEA. The V end was cut by 8 bases, the J end by 5 bases, with 12 bases between. The CDR3 has 11 amino acids.

The rearrangement uses TRBV20-1 and TRBJ2-5; maybe TRBD2 (5 bases). The CDR3 length is 15 residues. V was clipped by 5 bases and J by 4 bases, with 20 bases between them. Per the germline V gene, CDR1 is DFQATT and CDR2 is SNEGSKA (reference sequence). The CDR3 spells CSALDPRGRAETQYF. The CDR3 nucleotides are TGCAGTGCTCTTGATCCCCGGGGTAGAGCAGAGACCCAGTACTTC.

This clonotype was counted between two and nine times. V and J are TRBV11-2 and TRBJ2-2, with a weak D call TRBD1 (6 bases). Germline V gene sequence: CDR1 SGHAT, CDR2 FQNNGV. V lost 3 bases and J 4 bases, leaving 9 bases between the germline ends. CDR3 length: 14 residues. The CDR3 here is CASSLSGVTGELFF. DNA for the CDR3: TGTGCCAGCAGCTTGTCAGGGGTCACCGGGGAGCTGTTTTTT.

V and J are TRBV29-1 and TRBJ2-3, with TRBD1 matching over 11 bases. The germline V gene encodes CDR1 SQVTM and CDR2 ANQGSEA. The length of the CDR3 is 17 residues. The trim removed 3 bases at V and 4 bases at J, leaving 12 bases unmatched. The CDR3 loop is CSVDDRSGQGGSDTQYF. As DNA, the CDR3 is TGCAGCGTTGACGACCGGTCGGGACAGGGGGGTTCAGATACGCAGTATTTT.

This clonotype was seen repeatedly, ten times or more. The chain is built from TRBV4-2 and TRBJ2-5; 9 bases are shared with TRBD2. There are 16 residues in the CDR3. Per germline, CDR1 LGHNA and CDR2 YNFKEQ. The V and J ends lost 6 bases and 1 base, in that order; junction bases with no gene match: 9. Written as DNA, the CDR3 is TGTGCCAGCAGGGAGATGGCTAGCGGGGCCCAAGAGACCCAGTACTTC. Translated: CASREMASGAQETQYF.

This clonotype showed up just a few times. The chain is built from TRBV7-2 and TRBJ1-1; D is undetermined. The CDR3 extends over 12 amino acids. The germline V and J ends were trimmed by 4 bases and 4 bases, with 7 bases remaining between them. Per the germline V gene, CDR1 is SGHTA and CDR2 is FQGNSA. This CDR3 reads CASSYISTEAFF. The CDR3 DNA sequence: TGTGCCAGCAGCTACATTAGCACTGAAGCTTTCTTT.

The rearrangement joins TRBV7-9 to TRBJ2-1; a weak D match, TRBD2 (5 bases). The V gene lost 5 bases and the J gene lost 12 bases, with 20 bases spanning the gap. CDR1 is SEHNR, CDR2 FQNEAQ, per germline (reference sequence). The CDR3 consists of 14 residues. The DNA of the CDR3 is TGTGCCAGCAGCAGTGCTTGGACTCGTGGTGTGCAGTTCTTC. This gives the protein CASSSAWTRGVQFF.

The chain joins TRBV12-3 or TRBV12-4 to TRBJ1-2; TRBD1 matches 9 bases. The J segment lost 6 bases and the V segment lost 5 bases, leaving 7 bases of the junction unmatched. The CDR3 totals 14 residues. CDR3 nucleotides: TGTGCCAGCAGTCGACAGGGGGGGGTTGATGGCTACACCTTC. Translated, it gives CASSRQGGVDGYTF.

The J gene is TRBJ1-4, the V gene TRBV12-3 or TRBV12-4; the D gene is possibly TRBD1 (6 bases). The germline V and J ends were trimmed by 6 bases and 6 bases, with 14 bases remaining between them. The CDR3 has 14 residues. The CDR3 DNA sequence: TGTGCCAGCAGCTACCAGGGGACGGATGAAAAACTGTTTTTT. It encodes CASSYQGTDEKLFF.

The V and J genes are TRBV7-9 and TRBJ1-5; TRBD1 is a possible D gene (6 bases). V gave up 4 bases and J gave up 7 bases, with 14 bases separating them. Germline V lookup: CDR1 SEHNR, CDR2 FQNEAQ (reference sequence). The CDR3 sequence is 14 residues long. CDR3: CASSWGHSRQPQHF. CDR3 DNA: TGTGCCAGCAGCTGGGGACACTCTAGGCAGCCCCAGCATTTT.